These 29 T cell receptor beta chains were sequenced from one sample in a study of T cell responses to AZD1222 COVID-19 vaccine. Profiling relied on immunoSEQ multiplex PCR, and the TCRdb table lists in-frame clones only, not all of them. The sample yields roughly 150,000 clones, 88% seen once. The sample was peripheral blood, taken on day 0 of MenACWY control vaccination. Receptors were obtained from an adult in good health.

This clone was counted a single time. The chain couples TRBV7-2 to TRBJ1-2; weak D call: TRBD1 (6 bases). Germline V gene lookup returns CDR1 SGHTA and CDR2 FQGNSA. V was pared by 0 bases and J by 8 bases, with 16 bases between. CDR3 length: 15 amino acids. The CDR3 sequence is CASSLALGQGYGYTF. The CDR3 DNA reads as TGTGCCAGCAGCTTAGCCCTGGGGCAGGGGTACGGCTACACCTTC. Complete variable domain (other parts from reference TRBV7-2 and TRBJ1-2): GAGVSQSPSNKVTEKGKDVELRCDPISGHTALYWYRQSLGQGLEFLIYFQGNSAPDKSGLPSDRFSAERTGGSVSTLTIQRTQQEDSAVYLCASSLALGQGYGYTFGSGTRLTVV.

This chain links TRBV11-2 with TRBJ1-4, with TRBD1 identical over 8 bases. The CDR3 contains 14 residues. Per the germline V gene, CDR1 is SGHAT and CDR2 is FQNNGV. After removal of 7 bases from V and 7 bases from J, the junction contained 8 bases not matched to a gene. For the CDR3, the DNA is TGTGCCAGCACCTTCGGACAGGGTCTTGAAAAACTGTTTTTT. It encodes CASTFGQGLEKLFF.

This clone was seen a handful of times. Here the CDR3 reads CASSDGGPYEQYF. DNA of the CDR3: TGTGCCAGCAGTGATGGGGGCCCCTACGAGCAGTACTTC. V usage is TRBV2 and J usage is TRBJ2-7, with a tentative D call TRBD1 (6 bases). In germline, CDR1 is SNHLY, CDR2 FYNNEI. CDR3 length: 13 amino acids. Trimming took 3 bases from V and 2 from J, leaving 8 bases between them.

The chain couples TRBV7-6 to TRBJ2-7, with TRBD1 identical over 8 bases. Germline V CDR1 and CDR2: SGHVS, FNYEAQ. V shed 5 bases, J shed 3 bases, and the junction held 15 bases outside the gene matches. The CDR3 is 17 amino acids. CDR3 region: CASSPGTGHGTRYEQYF. The CDR3 region has the DNA TGTGCCAGCAGCCCCGGGACAGGACACGGGACGCGCTACGAGCAGTACTTC. The full variable domain, its missing parts supplied by reference TRBV7-6 and TRBJ2-7, is GAGVSQSPRYKVTKRGQDVALRCDPISGHVSLYWYRQALGQGPEFLTYFNYEAQQDKSGLPNDRFSAERPEGSISTLTIQRTEQRDSAMYRCASSPGTGHGTRYEQYFGPGTRLTVT.

The chain recombines TRBV19 with TRBJ2-7; 8 bases agree with TRBD1. The CDR3 is 14 residues long. J was trimmed by 3 bases and V by 1 base; bases with no gene match: 2. Germline V gene lookup returns CDR1 LNHDA and CDR2 SQIVND (reference sequence). The CDR3 reads CASSIATGGYEQYF. CDR3 sequence (DNA): TGTGCCAGTAGTATAGCAACAGGGGGCTACGAGCAGTACTTC.

The gene calls are TRBV7-9 and TRBJ2-3, with D unresolved. The CDR3 loop spans 14 amino acids. Trimming removed 2 bases from V and 5 bases from J, with 11 bases in between. Germline values: CDR1 SEHNR, CDR2 FQNEAQ (reference sequence). CDR3 DNA: TGTGCCAGCAGCTTATACCTCGGCGGAGATACGCAGTATTTT. This codes for CASSLYLGGDTQYF.

This chain uses TRBV28 with TRBJ1-2, with 7 bases fitting TRBD1. The CDR3 loop spans 16 amino acids. CDR1 and CDR2 from the germline V gene are MDHEN and SYDVKM. V was pared by 5 bases and J by 0 bases, with 9 bases of the junction left unmatched. CDR3 loop: CASSRGGGGANYGYTF. As DNA, the CDR3 is TGTGCCAGCAGTAGAGGGGGCGGAGGAGCTAACTATGGCTACACCTTC.

About this clone itself: In the same sample, other DNA sequences code for this CDR3. J is TRBJ2-3 and V is TRBV11-2; D is ambiguous. The CDR3 contains 14 residues. Germline CDR1 and CDR2: SGHAT and FQNNGV. Trimming took 1 base from V and 0 from J, leaving 5 bases between them. The CDR3 DNA follows: TGTGCCAGCAGCTTAGGTGTCAGCACAGATACGCAGTATTTT. Amino acid sequence: CASSLGVSTDTQYF.

V usage is TRBV7-2 and J usage is TRBJ2-2; 13 bases agree with TRBD2. Germline V gene data show CDR1 as SGHTA and CDR2 as FQGNSA. The length of the CDR3 is 19 residues. J was trimmed by 6 bases and V by 5 bases; bases with no gene match: 15. CDR3 DNA sequence: TGTGCCAGCAGCCTCCGAAGTATTAGGACTAGCGGGAGAGCCGGGGAGCTGTTTTTT. Encoded protein: CASSLRSIRTSGRAGELFF.

The rearrangement joins TRBV6-6 to TRBJ1-5; possible D gene TRBD1, 6 bases. Trimming removed 10 bases at V and 7 bases at J, with 23 bases between. Per the germline V gene, CDR1 is MNHNY and CDR2 is SVGAGI (reference sequence). This CDR3 contains 15 residues. CDR3 bases: TGTGCCATCCGGGGGCAAGGGGCAGGAAAGCAGCCCCAGCATTTT. It codes for CAIRGQGAGKQPQHF.

The V call is TRBV30, the J call TRBJ1-4, with D maybe TRBD1 (5 bases). The V and J ends lost 8 bases and 5 bases respectively, with 15 bases between them. Germline CDR1 reads GTSNPN; CDR2 reads SVGIG (reference sequence). CDR3 length equals 13 residues. Written as DNA, the CDR3 is TGTGCCGGGTCGGGCAGGGCAAATGAAAAACTGTTTTTT. Amino acid sequence: CAGSGRANEKLFF.

The chain recombines TRBV30 with TRBJ2-1, with 8 bases identical to TRBD2. J gave up 3 bases and V 7 bases, and 11 bases lay outside the gene matches. The germline CDR1 and CDR2 sequences are GTSNPN and SVGIG (reference sequence). This CDR3 has 15 residues. CDR3 nucleotides: TGTGCCTTCAGTAGGGGCGGGAGGATCTACAATGAGCAGTTCTTC. This encodes CAFSRGGRIYNEQFF.

This chain links TRBV5-4 with TRBJ2-2; 11 bases match TRBD1. The germline gives CDR1 SGHNT, CDR2 YYREEE (reference sequence). The junction had 7 bases not matched to a gene; V was cut back by 4 bases and J by 8 bases. The CDR3 totals 15 residues. The CDR3 bases are TGTGCCAGCAGCACCGGGACAGGGGGTCAGGGGGAGCTGTTTTTT. Its translation is CASSTGTGGQGELFF.

This clone has only one observation. The chain links TRBV12-3 or TRBV12-4 to TRBJ1-1; no clear D gene. CDR3 length: 13 amino acids. Trimming cost V 8 bases and J 0 bases, with 10 bases left between them. The CDR3 region has the DNA TGTGCCAGCCGGTTTGCGGTGAACACTGAAGCTTTCTTT. This translates into CASRFAVNTEAFF.

The V call is TRBV5-1, the J call TRBJ1-1; D may be TRBD1 (5 bases). V lost 4 bases and J lost 1, with 14 bases in between. The CDR3 has 15 residues. The germline V gene has CDR1 SGHRS and CDR2 YFSETQ. CDR3 sequence (DNA): TGCGCCAGCAGCCTGGGGGGGAAAGGGAACACTGAAGCTTTCTTT. This translates into CASSLGGKGNTEAFF.

The V gene is TRBV7-2, the J gene TRBJ2-3; possible D gene TRBD2, 6 bases. The CDR3 is 15 residues long. V gave up 5 bases and J gave up 2 bases, with 14 bases separating them. The germline gives CDR1 SGHTA, CDR2 FQGNSA. CDR3 sequence reads: CASSRRLDYTDTQYF. CDR3 bases: TGTGCCAGCAGCCGTCGACTAGATTACACAGATACGCAGTATTTT.

The V gene is TRBV2, the J gene TRBJ2-1; 9 nucleotides agree with TRBD1. V shed 6 bases, J shed 6 bases, and the junction held 6 bases outside the gene matches. The CDR3 contains 14 residues. Germline V gives CDR1 SNHLY, CDR2 FYNNEI. DNA for the CDR3: TGTGCCAGCAGACCGACAGGGGGAGGCAATGAGCAGTTCTTC. It translates to CASRPTGGGNEQFF.

The J gene is TRBJ2-7, the V gene TRBV3-1 (or the pseudogene TRBV3-2); D remains unclear. Germline assignment: CDR1 LGHDT and CDR2 YNNKEL (reference sequence). This CDR3 has 14 residues. V gave up 1 base and J gave up 2 bases, with 9 bases separating them. CDR3 protein: CASSQGLGTYEQYF. The CDR3 DNA follows: TGTGCCAGCAGCCAAGGGCTTGGAACCTACGAGCAGTACTTC.

The J gene is TRBJ2-7, the V gene TRBV24-1, with 8 positions matching TRBD2. Germline CDR1 reads KGHDR; CDR2 reads SFDVKD. Trimming cost V 4 bases and J 3 bases; bases outside gene matches: 10. The CDR3 length is 16 residues. The CDR3 DNA follows: TGTGCCACCAGTGACGGCAGGCGGGGGGAGAACTACGAGCAGTACTTC. This codes for CATSDGRRGENYEQYF.

Only a few counts were recorded for this clone. The chain carries TRBV6-2 or TRBV6-3 and TRBJ1-2; D gene unclear. This CDR3 contains 14 residues. The ends were cut back, 3 bases at V and 3 bases at J, with 11 bases in the middle. The V gene's germline CDR1 is MNHEY and CDR2 SVGEGT. CDR3 loop: CASSYYLVDYGYTF. CDR3 nucleotides: TGTGCCAGCAGTTATTATCTGGTGGACTATGGCTACACCTTC.

J is TRBJ1-1 and V is TRBV6-6; possibly TRBD1 for D (5 bases). V dropped 5 bases and J dropped 0 bases, with 22 bases sitting between them. This CDR3 region has 18 residues. Looked up from germline, CDR1 is MNHNY and CDR2 is SVGAGI (reference sequence). CDR3 amino acids: CASSPQGPLKRMNTEAFF. The CDR3 DNA reads TGTGCCAGCAGTCCTCAGGGACCCCTAAAGAGGATGAACACTGAAGCTTTCTTT.

CDR3 sequence reads: CASSPDVDLHF. The CDR3 DNA sequence: TGTGCCAGCAGCCCGGACGTCGACCTCCACTTT. The rearrangement links TRBV6-6 to TRBJ1-6; D unclear. Germline CDR1 and CDR2: MNHNY and SVGAGI (reference sequence). The CDR3 loop spans 11 amino acids. V was clipped by 6 bases and J by 15 bases, with 12 bases between them.

The chain carries TRBV11-3 and TRBJ2-3; TRBD2 aligns across 12 bases. CDR3 length: 16 amino acids. The germline V gene encodes CDR1 SGHNT and CDR2 YENEEA. V trimming: 1 base; J trimming: 6 bases; junction bases outside the gene matches: 5. CDR3 residues: CASSLALAGGSDTQYF. The CDR3 bases are TGTGCCAGCAGCTTAGCACTAGCGGGAGGATCGGATACGCAGTATTTT.

This clone has only one observation. The V call is TRBV27, the J call TRBJ2-1; possibly TRBD2 for D (5 bases). The CDR3 has 17 residues. Trimming cost V 3 bases and J 3 bases, with 18 bases left between them. CDR1 is MNHEY, CDR2 SMNVEV, per germline (reference sequence). As DNA, the CDR3 is TGTGCCAGCAGTTTGTCGGGTCCTAGCTCCTACTACAATGAGCAGTTCTTC. This encodes CASSLSGPSSYYNEQFF.

The rearrangement uses TRBV12-5 and TRBJ2-3, with TRBD1 identical over 10 bases. Trimming cost V 4 bases and J 1 base; bases outside gene matches: 2. CDR3 length: 15 residues. CDR1 and CDR2 (germline): LGHNT, FRNRAP. The CDR3 is CASGSGTGGTDTQYF. The CDR3 DNA reads as TGTGCTAGTGGTTCCGGGACAGGGGGCACAGATACGCAGTATTTT.

This clone was counted between two and nine times. This chain uses TRBV7-9 with TRBJ1-5, with 8 positions matching TRBD1. Germline V gene lookup returns CDR1 SEHNR and CDR2 FQNEAQ (reference sequence). V was clipped by 10 bases and J by 8 bases; unmatched bases: 10. This CDR3 is built from 13 residues. As DNA, the CDR3 is TGTGCCACAGGGGGCCGAGGGCGCGAGCCCCAGCATTTT. Encoded protein: CATGGRGREPQHF. The full variable domain, its missing parts supplied by reference TRBV7-9 and TRBJ1-5, is DTGVSQNPRHKITKRGQNVTFRCDPISEHNRLYWYRQTLGQGPEFLTYFQNEAQLEKSRLLSDRFSAERPKGSFSTLEIQRTEQGDSAMYLCATGGRGREPQHFGDGTRLSIL.

This clone was seen only a few times. The chain employs TRBV4-1 and TRBJ2-7, with D perhaps assigned TRBD1 or TRBD2 (6 bases each). This CDR3 has 18 residues. Deletions cut 0 bases from V and 0 bases from J, with 18 bases between. Looked up from germline, CDR1 is MGHRA and CDR2 is YSYEKL. Here the CDR3 reads CASSQDHSGGRSSYEQYF. The CDR3 nucleotides read TGCGCCAGCAGCCAAGATCATTCCGGGGGCCGAAGCTCCTACGAGCAGTACTTC.

This chain's CDR3 is CASSFPRGDGGYTF. The CDR3 nucleotides read TGTGCCAGCAGCTTCCCCAGGGGGGACGGTGGCTACACCTTC. This chain links TRBV5-4 with TRBJ1-2, with 7 bases that match TRBD1. Germline loops: CDR1 SGHNT, CDR2 YYREEE (reference sequence). This CDR3 spans 14 amino acids. After removal of 2 bases from V and 7 bases from J, the junction contained 8 bases not matched to a gene.

This clone was found a few times. The chain employs TRBV10-3 and TRBJ2-3; D gene ambiguous. Germline values: CDR1 ENHRY, CDR2 SYGVKD. The germline V and J ends were trimmed by 4 bases and 1 base, with 12 bases remaining between them. The CDR3 totals 15 residues. CDR3 in DNA: TGTGCCATCAGTGGCAATTTTCGCGGCACAGATACGCAGTATTTT. Its protein product is CAISGNFRGTDTQYF.